This T cell receptor beta chain was sequenced during a study of blood T cell repertoires in COVID-19. Study-wide background: Donors in the United States, Italy and Spain gave samples during acute or convalescent COVID-19. PBMCs, B-cell-depleted T cells, or T cells provided the cDNA or gDNA that made up the material.

Authors' processing steps: Estimated nucleated cell counts came from reference gene primer amplification. Sequencing was performed with immunoSEQ multiplex PCR; in TCRdb, only in-frame clones are kept and a portion is missing. V and J calls and clone size follow that table, whereas D and trimming were derived from the DNA. This table has 88,000 or so clones, about 92% appearing once. Germline V lookup: CDR1 KGHDR, CDR2 SFDVKD. J was trimmed by 4 bases and V by 4 bases; bases with no gene match: 15. The CDR3 runs to 19 residues. The sequencing sample was made of peripheral blood. The rearrangement joins TRBV24-1 to TRBJ2-2; 9 nucleotides align to TRBD1. This receptor was taken from a man aged 50 to 60 with acute or convalescent COVID-19. The CDR3 here is CATSDSHPDRGSGTGELFF. As DNA, the CDR3 is TGTGCCACCAGTGACTCTCACCCCGACAGGGGGTCGGGCACCGGGGAGCTGTTTTTT.